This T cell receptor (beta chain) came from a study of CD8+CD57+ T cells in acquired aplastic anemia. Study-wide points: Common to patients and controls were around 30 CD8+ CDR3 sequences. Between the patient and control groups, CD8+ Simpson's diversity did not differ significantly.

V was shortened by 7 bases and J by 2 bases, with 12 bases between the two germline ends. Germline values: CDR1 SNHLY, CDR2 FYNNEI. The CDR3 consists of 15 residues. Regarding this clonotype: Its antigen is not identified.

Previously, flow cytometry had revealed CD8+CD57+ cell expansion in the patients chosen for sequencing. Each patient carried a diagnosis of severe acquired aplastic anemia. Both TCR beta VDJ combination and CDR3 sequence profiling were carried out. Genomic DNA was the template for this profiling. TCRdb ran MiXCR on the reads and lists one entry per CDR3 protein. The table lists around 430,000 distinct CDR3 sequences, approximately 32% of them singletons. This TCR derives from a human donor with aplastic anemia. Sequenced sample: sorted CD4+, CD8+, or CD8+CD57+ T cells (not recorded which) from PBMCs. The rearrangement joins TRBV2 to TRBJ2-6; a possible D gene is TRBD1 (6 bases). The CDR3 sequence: CASNPQGTGANVLTF. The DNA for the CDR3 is TGTGCCAGCAACCCGCAGGGGACTGGGGCCAACGTCCTGACTTTC.